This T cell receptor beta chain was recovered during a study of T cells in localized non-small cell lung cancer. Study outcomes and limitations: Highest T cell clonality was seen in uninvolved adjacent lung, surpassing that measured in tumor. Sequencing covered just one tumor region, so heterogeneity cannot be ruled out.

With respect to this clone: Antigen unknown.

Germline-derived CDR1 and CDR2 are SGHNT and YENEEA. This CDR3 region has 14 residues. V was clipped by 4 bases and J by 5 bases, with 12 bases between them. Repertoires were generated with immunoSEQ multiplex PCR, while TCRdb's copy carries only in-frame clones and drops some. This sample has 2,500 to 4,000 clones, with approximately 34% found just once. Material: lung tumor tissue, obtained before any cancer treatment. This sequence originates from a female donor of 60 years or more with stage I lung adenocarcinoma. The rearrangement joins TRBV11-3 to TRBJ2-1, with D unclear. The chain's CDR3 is CASSSSVSHNEQFF. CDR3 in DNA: TGTGCCAGCAGCTCCAGTGTGTCCCACAATGAGCAGTTCTTC.